The clone carrying this T cell receptor beta chain was observed a few times. This sample was included in a study of long-term antiretroviral therapy in people with HIV. CDR1 is SGHNT, CDR2 YYREEE, per germline (reference sequence). This CDR3 comprises 14 residues. V was trimmed by 4 bases and J by 3 bases, leaving 13 bases between them. The assay used was immunoSEQ (version v3.0), run at survey level. Only in-frame clones appear in the TCRdb table, and some are missing; sequencing was by immunoSEQ multiplex PCR. The sample gives over 25,000 clones, 90% of which show up once; about 8% is in the top ten.

The sequencing here drew on unsorted PBMCs, taken 3.2 years before starting antiretroviral therapy. This TCR derives from a man between 45 and 60 years old with HIV. The rearrangement uses TRBV5-4 and TRBJ1-2; no definite D call. The CDR3 DNA sequence: TGTGCCAGCAGCCCCCGGGCGGATTACTATGGCTACACCTTC. It is translated as CASSPRADYYGYTF.